This TCR beta chain was captured by sequencing in a study of early T cells in non-severe SARS-CoV-2 infection. CDR1 is MNHEY, CDR2 SMNVEV, per germline (reference sequence). The V end lost 7 bases, the J end lost 4 bases, and 13 bases lay between the germline ends. CDR3 length: 13 amino acids. In TCRdb, the 5' RACE reads were re-called with MiXCR into one record per CDR3 protein. The table has almost 85,000 distinct CDR3 sequences, roughly 12% seen once. The TCR comes from an adult who was a healthcare worker with PCR-confirmed SARS-CoV-2 infection or an uninfected control (not recorded which). The specimen was whole blood. V is TRBV27 and J is TRBJ1-1; D not resolved. The CDR3 reads CASTGKGVTEAFF. CDR3 in DNA: TGTGCCAGCACCGGGAAGGGTGTCACTGAAGCTTTCTTT.